This is a list of T cell receptor beta chains from one sample in a study of CD8 T cells in ankylosing spondylitis. Using its own MiXCR run on the 5' RACE reads, TCRdb lists one record per CDR3 protein. There are a few hundred thousand distinct CDR3 sequences in the sample; 18% occur only once, and about 42% lies in the top ten. Sequenced sample: blood, either unsorted or a sorted T cell fraction (not recorded which). Receptors were obtained from a male donor with ankylosing spondylitis. CDR3s include the opening cysteine and the closing phenylalanine or tryptophan. A D gene is named only where the DNA matches it firmly. Only part of the rows carry a size: once, few, many, or a class if the clone is expanded.

TRBJ2-1	few	TRBV27	-	CASGDRASADEQFF
TRBJ1-2	-	TRBV6-2/TRBV6-3	-	CASSSLWTDQQLNYGYTF
TRBJ2-1	few	TRBV18	-	CASSPAAPSYNEQFF
TRBJ2-1	few	TRBV4-3	TRBD2	CASSQDRASGRNEQFF
TRBJ2-1	-	TRBV4-1	-	CASSQGLSGEQFF
TRBJ2-1	large	TRBV25-1	TRBD2	CASSVAAGAYNEQFF
TRBJ1-5	-	TRBV4-1	-	CASSQIINQPQHF
TRBJ2-1	-	TRBV4-3	TRBD2	CASSPVLAGNNEQFF
TRBJ2-1	-	TRBV29-1	-	CSQRGNYNEQFF
TRBJ2-7	-	TRBV6-1	-	CASTQTFGQGLESYEQYF
TRBJ1-1	-	TRBV7-8	-	CASSLGLRVTEAFF
TRBJ2-3	few	TRBV3-1	TRBD2	CASSQASGAGGLSTDTQYF
TRBJ2-7	-	TRBV3-1	-	CASSQGDSEQYF
TRBJ1-1	few	TRBV9	TRBD1	CASSAQGDTEAFF
TRBJ2-4	-	TRBV20-1	-	CSASGTLAKNIQYF
TRBJ1-1	few	TRBV11-2	-	CASRARNRELSTEAFF
TRBJ1-2	-	TRBV7-9	-	CASSLVGESNYGYTF
TRBJ2-6	few	TRBV7-2	-	CASSLDSAGANVLTF
TRBJ1-1	-	TRBV7-9	-	CASSPALTEAFF
TRBJ1-2	-	TRBV5-5	-	CASSQIPTGAYGYTF
TRBJ2-2	-	TRBV12-3/TRBV12-4	TRBD2	CARSLRLAGGPGTGELFF
TRBJ2-7	once	TRBV4-1	-	CASSYRVEYEQYF
TRBJ2-1	-	TRBV19	-	CASSMGPPGSYNEQFF
TRBJ2-1	-	TRBV12-3/TRBV12-4	-	CASSLGDREIF
TRBJ2-5	-	TRBV4-2	-	CASSQDLGGQETQYF
TRBJ2-1	-	TRBV7-9	-	CASSGDLGYNEQFF
TRBJ2-1	-	TRBV12-3/TRBV12-4	TRBD1	CASSLLRDRGYNEQFF
TRBJ2-7	-	TRBV6-5	-	CASTMGNEQYF
TRBJ2-5	-	TRBV4-1	TRBD2	CASSQVISGEPQETQYF